Presented here are 21 T cell receptor beta chains from one specimen sequenced in a study of blood T cells in healthy people across ages. The authors ran a second PCR of about 7 to 12 cycles using a sample-barcoded 5' primer and a J-beta primer mix. TCRdb recomputed calls from the 5' RACE reads with MiXCR, one row per CDR3 protein. The data contain roughly 1,100,000 distinct CDR3 sequences, roughly a quarter of them seen just once; the ten biggest clones take up about 0.72%. This same sample was also taken into another study, of T cells of mothers and their children.

The sample was blood. These receptors came from a girl aged 2-10 years in good health.

The chain joins TRBV7-2 to TRBJ1-3; D gene unclear. Germline V CDR1 and CDR2: SGHTA, FQGNSA. CDR3 size: 13 residues. The germline V and J ends were trimmed by 5 bases and 1 base, with 6 bases remaining between them. CDR3 sequence (DNA): TGTGCCAGCAGCGTTCAGTCTGGAAACACCATATATTTT. As protein: CASSVQSGNTIYF.

This clonotype was seen a handful of times. This chain joins TRBV7-2 and TRBJ1-5; the match to TRBD1 covers 7 bases. This CDR3 contains 16 residues. Looked up from germline, CDR1 is SGHTA and CDR2 is FQGNSA. V gave up 1 base and J gave up 3 bases; unmatched junction bases: 6. CDR3 loop: CASSLEGGAINQPQHF. Written as DNA, the CDR3 is TGTGCCAGCAGCTTAGAAGGGGGCGCAATCAATCAGCCCCAGCATTTT.

The chain has TRBV19 and TRBJ1-5; D is perhaps TRBD1 (5 bases). CDR1 and CDR2 (germline): LNHDA, SQIVND (reference sequence). The CDR3 sequence is 15 residues long. The V end lost 6 bases, the J end lost 7 bases, and 19 bases lay between the germline ends. The CDR3 coding sequence is TGTGCCAGTAGAATCCGGGACGCGCCTAGACAGCCCCAGCATTTT. The encoded protein is CASRIRDAPRQPQHF.

This chain uses TRBV29-1 with TRBJ1-2; 8 bases fit TRBD1. Germline V lookup: CDR1 SQVTM, CDR2 ANQGSEA. V trimming: 0 bases; J trimming: 5 bases; junction bases outside the gene matches: 5. This CDR3 comprises 14 residues. CDR3 coding DNA: TGCAGCGTTGAAGATTCACAGGGGGGGTATGGCTACACCTTC. Amino acid sequence: CSVEDSQGGYGYTF.

The rearrangement joins TRBV4-1 to TRBJ2-3, with unresolved D. V shed 0 bases and J shed 3 bases, with 7 bases lying between them. CDR1 is MGHRA and CDR2 is YSYEKL in the germline V gene. The CDR3 spans 14 residues. CDR3 DNA: TGCGCCAGCAGCCAAGAAGGGATAACAGATACGCAGTATTTT. Protein product: CASSQEGITDTQYF.

This clonotype turned up a few times. The chain combines TRBV29-1 with TRBJ1-2; D is undetermined. Trimming cost V 5 bases and J 1 base, with 11 bases left between them. The CDR3 consists of 13 residues. Germline lookup yields CDR1 SQVTM and CDR2 ANQGSEA. CDR3 nucleotide sequence: TGCAGCGTTACCCAAGCCCTTAACTATGGCTACACCTTC. This translates into CSVTQALNYGYTF.

V is TRBV7-9 and J is TRBJ2-5, with D possibly matching TRBD2 (6 bases). The CDR3 contains 14 residues. Germline loops: CDR1 SEHNR, CDR2 FQNEAQ (reference sequence). Trimming removed 5 bases at V and 3 bases at J, with 13 bases between. DNA of the CDR3: TGTGCCAGCAGCCTACCGGGAGCTAAAGAGACCCAGTACTTC. It specifies CASSLPGAKETQYF.

This clonotype was picked up a small number of times. The V gene is TRBV7-3, the J gene TRBJ2-1, with D tentatively TRBD1 or TRBD2 (6 bases each). The V gene lost 4 bases and the J gene lost 3 bases, with 13 bases spanning the gap. The CDR3 runs to 15 residues. Germline assignment: CDR1 SGHTA and CDR2 FQGTGA. The CDR3, as DNA: TGTGCCAGCAGCTCGAGGGGGGCCGTCTACAATGAGCAGTTCTTC. It translates to CASSSRGAVYNEQFF.

Remarks on this clonotype: One junction end does not reproduce the germline sequence, and a read error may be involved. The chain couples TRBV7-6 to TRBJ2-7; D remains ambiguous. The CDR3 is 13 residues long. Germline V gives CDR1 SGHVS, CDR2 FNYEAQ. The CDR3 sequence is CASSLVLSGVPTF. The CDR3 DNA reads as TGTGCCAGCAGCTTAGTCCTTAGTGGGGTTCCGACCTTC.

The V gene is TRBV20-1, the J gene TRBJ2-5; 11 positions match TRBD2. The J call could be wrong; TRBJ2-7 is a better fit for the DNA end. Germline V gene data show CDR1 as DFQATT and CDR2 as SNEGSKA (reference sequence). CDR3 length: 13 amino acids. The CDR3: CSAKGLADYEQYF. As DNA, the CDR3 is TGCAGTGCTAAGGGACTAGCGGACTACGAGCAGTACTTC.

This chain joins TRBV10-3 and TRBJ2-5, with D hard to call. In germline, CDR1 is ENHRY, CDR2 SYGVKD. CDR3 length equals 14 residues. The V end lost 7 bases, the J end lost 1 base, and 13 bases lay between the germline ends. CDR3 sequence (DNA): TGTGCCATCACCCTCTCAAGGCTCCAAGAGACCCAGTACTTC. This translates into CAITLSRLQETQYF.

This clonotype appeared a few times. The V and J genes are TRBV20-1 and TRBJ2-4; D is ambiguous. Germline V gene data show CDR1 as DFQATT and CDR2 as SNEGSKA (reference sequence). The CDR3 has 13 amino acids. V shed 1 base and J shed 6 bases, with 10 bases lying between them. This CDR3 reads CSARGQTPNIQYF. CDR3 in DNA: TGCAGTGCTAGAGGTCAGACTCCAAACATTCAGTACTTC.

This clonotype was detected only a few times. This chain uses TRBV10-3 with TRBJ2-5; TRBD1 matches at 7 bases. The CDR3 loop spans 16 amino acids. The germline V gene has CDR1 ENHRY and CDR2 SYGVKD. The V and J ends lost 5 bases and 5 bases, in that order; junction bases with no gene match: 14. The CDR3 reads CAISRSDRTTPETQYF. The CDR3, as DNA: TGTGCCATCAGTCGATCGGACAGGACGACACCGGAGACCCAGTACTTC.

This clonotype was counted at least ten times. The rearrangement joins TRBV7-9 to TRBJ2-2; D possibly corresponds to TRBD1 (6 bases). In germline, CDR1 is SEHNR, CDR2 FQNEAQ (reference sequence). This CDR3 contains 15 residues. Trimming took 5 bases from V and 6 from J, leaving 16 bases between them. CDR3 bases: TGTGCCAGCAGCCTGGACAGCCGGTACCCCGGGGAGCTGTTTTTT. It yields the protein CASSLDSRYPGELFF.

The V and J genes are TRBV7-8 and TRBJ2-1, with a possible D match to TRBD2 (5 bases). The germline gives CDR1 SGHVS, CDR2 FQNEAQ. The CDR3 has 16 amino acids. Trimming left V 3 bases short and J 4 bases short, with 16 bases between. The CDR3 bases are TGTGCCAGCAGCTTGTTCTCCCTCCTAGCTTACAATGAGCAGTTCTTC. Its protein is CASSLFSLLAYNEQFF. The entire variable domain, with the rest obtained from reference TRBV7-8 and TRBJ2-1, is as follows: GAGVSQSPRYKVAKRGQDVALRCDPISGHVSLFWYQQALGQGPEFLTYFQNEAQLDKSGLPSDRFFAERPEGSVSTLKIQRTQQEDSAVYLCASSLFSLLAYNEQFFGPGTRLTVL.

This clonotype has just a few counts. The chain links TRBV7-2 to TRBJ2-5; possibly TRBD1 for D (5 bases). The ends were cut back, 4 bases at V and 11 bases at J, with 17 bases in the middle. The germline V gene encodes CDR1 SGHTA and CDR2 FQGNSA. This CDR3 region has 13 residues. Here the CDR3 reads CASSSTGLEEQYF. Written as DNA, the CDR3 is TGTGCCAGCAGCTCTACAGGTTTGGAAGAGCAGTACTTC.

The chain recombines TRBV7-2 with TRBJ2-7, with TRBD1 identical over 7 bases. CDR3 length equals 15 residues. Trimming removed 5 bases from V and 2 bases from J; junction bases left unmatched: 9. Germline V lookup: CDR1 SGHTA, CDR2 FQGNSA. CDR3 bases: TGTGCCAGCAGCCTAGGGGCTGACAGGGCCTACGAGCAGTACTTC. It specifies CASSLGADRAYEQYF.

This clonotype was detected a few times. The genes are TRBV12-3 or TRBV12-4 and TRBJ2-5, with D uncertain. The V end was cut by 5 bases, the J end by 4 bases, with 14 bases between. There are 14 residues in the CDR3. CDR3 loop: CASSRTLYRETQYF. The CDR3 coding sequence is TGTGCCAGCAGTCGGACCCTTTATCGAGAGACCCAGTACTTC.

The chain employs TRBV5-4 and TRBJ1-4, with TRBD1 matching 8 bases. The germline V gene encodes CDR1 SGHNT and CDR2 YYREEE (reference sequence). The CDR3 totals 15 residues. The trim removed 4 bases at V and 4 bases at J, leaving 6 bases unmatched. The CDR3 loop reads CASSLQGAINEKLFF. The CDR3, as DNA: TGTGCCAGCAGCCTGCAGGGGGCCATTAATGAAAAACTGTTTTTT.

This clonotype showed up just a few times. The chain has TRBV12-3 or TRBV12-4 and TRBJ1-1, with D maybe TRBD1 (5 bases). The CDR3 extends over 14 amino acids. Trimming took 6 bases from V and 1 from J, leaving 12 bases between them. CDR3 sequence reads: CASRGGTANTEAFF. In nucleotides, the CDR3 is TGTGCCAGCAGGGGTGGGACGGCGAACACTGAAGCTTTCTTT.

This clonotype was observed a handful of times. This chain joins TRBV25-1 and TRBJ2-2, with TRBD1 matching over 9 bases. Per the germline V gene, CDR1 is MGHDK and CDR2 is SYGVNS. V gave up 3 bases and J gave up 5 bases; unmatched junction bases: 7. The CDR3 has 16 residues. CDR3: CASSDPGQGGTGELFF. The CDR3 coding sequence is TGTGCCAGCAGTGATCCGGGACAGGGAGGAACCGGGGAGCTGTTTTTT.